A selection of T cell receptor beta chains follows, all from one sample in a study of T cells after yellow fever vaccination. TCRdb recomputed calls from the 5' RACE reads with MiXCR, one row per CDR3 protein. The table lists more than 75,000 distinct CDR3 sequences, almost 9% of them singletons. This sample comprised CD8+ T cells not binding an NS4B(214-222) dextramer, sorted from PBMCs, obtained roughly 15 days after the first yellow fever vaccination. Every receptor here comes from a man aged 18-30 years who received the YFV17D yellow fever vaccine. CDR3s include the opening cysteine and the closing phenylalanine or tryptophan. The D gene is left open where the match is weak. Not all rows give a size; the values are once, few, many and, for expanded clones, a class.

cdr3_nt: TGTGCCAGCATCCCCTGGGCCAGCGGGGGGTTGGATGAGCAGTTCTTC
cdr3_aa: CASIPWASGGLDEQFF
clone_size: NA
j_call: TRBJ2-1
v_call: TRBV12-3/TRBV12-4
d_call: TRBD2

cdr3_nt: TGTGCCAGCAGTCTACCCGGCCAGGGCTCAGCCTATGGCTACACCTTC
cdr3_aa: CASSLPGQGSAYGYTF
clone_size: few
j_call: TRBJ1-2
v_call: TRBV6-5
d_call: NA

cdr3_nt: TGTGCCAGCAGCACCCTTAGCGGGGGTGATGATGAGCAGTTCTTC
cdr3_aa: CASSTLSGGDDEQFF
clone_size: NA
j_call: TRBJ2-1
v_call: TRBV7-8
d_call: TRBD2

cdr3_nt: TGTGCCACCAGCAGTTCCCCCTCCGGCAGGTTGATGGAGACCCAGTACTTC
cdr3_aa: CATSSSPSGRLMETQYF
clone_size: few
j_call: TRBJ2-5
v_call: TRBV15
d_call: NA

cdr3_nt: TGTGCCAGCAGCCTCAGGGGATTGGGCTACGGCTACACCTTC
cdr3_aa: CASSLRGLGYGYTF
clone_size: few
j_call: TRBJ1-2
v_call: TRBV27
d_call: NA

cdr3_nt: TGTGCCAGCAGCCCCCGCGCTGGGAACACCATATATTTT
cdr3_aa: CASSPRAGNTIYF
clone_size: few
j_call: TRBJ1-3
v_call: TRBV9
d_call: NA

cdr3_nt: TGTGCCAGCACAGAAGGCTACGAGCAGTACTTC
cdr3_aa: CASTEGYEQYF
clone_size: few
j_call: TRBJ2-7
v_call: TRBV6-5
d_call: NA

cdr3_nt: TGTGCCAGCAGCGCAGGGACGTTCCAAGAGACCCAGTACTTC
cdr3_aa: CASSAGTFQETQYF
clone_size: NA
j_call: TRBJ2-5
v_call: TRBV7-8
d_call: NA

cdr3_nt: TGCAGTGCTTCCCAGGGGAATACGCAGTATTTT
cdr3_aa: CSASQGNTQYF
clone_size: many
j_call: TRBJ2-3
v_call: TRBV20-1
d_call: NA

cdr3_nt: TGTGCCAGCAGCTTTACCGGGACAGGGGATATCAATCAGCCCCAGCATTTT
cdr3_aa: CASSFTGTGDINQPQHF
clone_size: few
j_call: TRBJ1-5
v_call: TRBV11-1
d_call: TRBD1

cdr3_nt: TGCGCCAGCAGCCAAGACTTGGACATGGACTATGGCTACACCTTC
cdr3_aa: CASSQDLDMDYGYTF
clone_size: many
j_call: TRBJ1-2
v_call: TRBV4-3
d_call: NA

cdr3_nt: TGCGCCAGCAGCCTCATGGGACAGGGAAGACACAATGAGCAGTTCTTC
cdr3_aa: CASSLMGQGRHNEQFF
clone_size: few
j_call: TRBJ2-1
v_call: TRBV4-1
d_call: TRBD1

cdr3_nt: TGTGCCAGCAGCTTGGCCGGGGGGGCATTTGATACGCAGTATTTT
cdr3_aa: CASSLAGGAFDTQYF
clone_size: few
j_call: TRBJ2-3
v_call: TRBV5-4
d_call: TRBD2

cdr3_nt: TGCAGCGTTGACCCGGGGTTGGGCTACACCTTC
cdr3_aa: CSVDPGLGYTF
clone_size: NA
j_call: TRBJ1-2
v_call: TRBV29-1
d_call: NA

cdr3_nt: TGTGCCAGCAGCAAGGGACTAGCTGGAGAGACCCAGTACTTC
cdr3_aa: CASSKGLAGETQYF
clone_size: NA
j_call: TRBJ2-5
v_call: TRBV7-9
d_call: TRBD2

cdr3_nt: TGTGCCAGCAGCATTACCGGGACTAGCGTAACAGATACGCAGTATTTT
cdr3_aa: CASSITGTSVTDTQYF
clone_size: few
j_call: TRBJ2-3
v_call: TRBV9
d_call: TRBD2

cdr3_nt: TGCAGTGCTAGAGCGGGCATAGGATTCTACGAGCAGTACTTC
cdr3_aa: CSARAGIGFYEQYF
clone_size: NA
j_call: TRBJ2-7
v_call: TRBV20-1
d_call: NA

cdr3_nt: TGTGCCAGCAGTGAGGGGAGCTCCTACAATGAGCAGTTCTTC
cdr3_aa: CASSEGSSYNEQFF
clone_size: few
j_call: TRBJ2-1
v_call: TRBV6-1
d_call: NA

cdr3_nt: TGTGCCAGCAGCCAAGAAGGGGGTCGGGGCCCTAATGAAAAACTGTTTTTT
cdr3_aa: CASSQEGGRGPNEKLFF
clone_size: NA
j_call: TRBJ1-4
v_call: TRBV3-1
d_call: NA

cdr3_nt: TGTGCCAGCAGTCTCCGGGACAGGGTAATCTCTGGGGCCAACGTCCTGACTTTC
cdr3_aa: CASSLRDRVISGANVLTF
clone_size: NA
j_call: TRBJ2-6
v_call: TRBV2
d_call: TRBD1

cdr3_nt: TGTGCCAGCAGCTTGGGAGGGTGGGGCAATCAGCCCCAGCATTTT
cdr3_aa: CASSLGGWGNQPQHF
clone_size: few
j_call: TRBJ1-5
v_call: TRBV7-6
d_call: NA

cdr3_nt: TGTGCCCGCTGTTTTAGGCTAGCGGGGGGTCACTCCTACAATGAGCAGTTCTTC
cdr3_aa: CARCFRLAGGHSYNEQFF
clone_size: NA
j_call: TRBJ2-1
v_call: TRBV13
d_call: TRBD2

cdr3_nt: TGTGCCTGGAGTTTGACAGATTATAGCAATCAGCCCCAGCATTTT
cdr3_aa: CAWSLTDYSNQPQHF
clone_size: NA
j_call: TRBJ1-5
v_call: TRBV30
d_call: NA

cdr3_nt: TGTGCCAGCAGTTACCGATCACGGACTAGTCGCTACAATGAGCAGTTCTTC
cdr3_aa: CASSYRSRTSRYNEQFF
clone_size: NA
j_call: TRBJ2-1
v_call: TRBV6-5
d_call: TRBD2

cdr3_nt: TGTGCCAGCAGTGTTAGCCTGTACTTATCCTACGAGCAGTACTTC
cdr3_aa: CASSVSLYLSYEQYF
clone_size: NA
j_call: TRBJ2-7
v_call: TRBV12-3/TRBV12-4
d_call: NA

cdr3_nt: TGCGCCAGCAGCCAAGTGAGCCAGGGGCAGTATTTT
cdr3_aa: CASSQVSQGQYF
clone_size: NA
j_call: TRBJ2-3
v_call: TRBV4-1
d_call: NA

cdr3_nt: TGTGCCAGTAGTGTACGGGCGAGCAATGAGCAGTTCTTC
cdr3_aa: CASSVRASNEQFF
clone_size: NA
j_call: TRBJ2-1
v_call: TRBV19
d_call: NA

cdr3_nt: TGTGCCAGCAGTTTTAATCAGCCCCAGCATTTT
cdr3_aa: CASSFNQPQHF
clone_size: few
j_call: TRBJ1-5
v_call: TRBV6-6
d_call: NA